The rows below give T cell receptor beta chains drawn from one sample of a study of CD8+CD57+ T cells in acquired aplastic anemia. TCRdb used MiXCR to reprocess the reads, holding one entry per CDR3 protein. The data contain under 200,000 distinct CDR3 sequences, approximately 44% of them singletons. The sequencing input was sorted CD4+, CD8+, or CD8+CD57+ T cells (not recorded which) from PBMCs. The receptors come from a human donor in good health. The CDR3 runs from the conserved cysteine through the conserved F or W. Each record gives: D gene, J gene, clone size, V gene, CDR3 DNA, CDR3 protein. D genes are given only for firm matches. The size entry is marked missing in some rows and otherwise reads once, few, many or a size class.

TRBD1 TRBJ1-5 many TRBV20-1 TGCAGTGTTCCTCGACAGGGAAGGGGGTATCAGCCCCAGCATTTT CSVPRQGRGYQPQHF
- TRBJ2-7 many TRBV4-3 TGCGCCAGCAGCCAAACCGCGGACCGATTTGGGATTTACTACGAGCAGTACTTC CASSQTADRFGIYYEQYF
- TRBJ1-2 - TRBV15 TGTGCCACCAGCAGAGATTGGAGCGCCACTAACTATGGCTACACCTTC CATSRDWSATNYGYTF
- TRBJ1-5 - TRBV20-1 TGCAGTGCTAGTAGGGGGATGAGCAATCAGCCCCAGCATTTT CSASRGMSNQPQHF
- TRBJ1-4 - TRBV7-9 TGTGCCAGCAGCTTAAGCATGGAAAAACTGTTTTTT CASSLSMEKLFF
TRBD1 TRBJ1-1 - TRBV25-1 TGTGCCAGCAGTGACATCAGGGGGTTCAGGGCTTTCTTT CASSDIRGFRAFF
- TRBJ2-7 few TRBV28 TGTGCCAGCAGTTTCCAGTCCTACGAGCAGTACTTC CASSFQSYEQYF
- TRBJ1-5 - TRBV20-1 TGCAGTGCTAGATACGGGACGGGGGATCAGCCCCAGCATTTT CSARYGTGDQPQHF
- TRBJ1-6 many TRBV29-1 TGCAGCGTTCTGCCGGGGACCAATTCACCCCTCCACTTT CSVLPGTNSPLHF
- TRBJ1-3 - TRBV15 TGTGCCACCAGCAGAGATTTTCGACAGGTGTATGGAAACACCATATATTTT CATSRDFRQVYGNTIYF
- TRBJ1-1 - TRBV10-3 TGTGCCATCAGATGGGACTCTGGAGCTTTCTTT CAIRWDSGAFF